This entry is about one TCR beta chain. The data stem from a study of blood T cell repertoires in COVID-19. Study overall: Material from acute and convalescent COVID-19 was sourced from the United States, Italy and Spain. T cells, B-cell-depleted T cells, or PBMCs provided the cDNA or gDNA that served as material.

Assay: immunoSEQ multiplex PCR; the TCRdb copy retains only in-frame clones and omits some. The profile covers roughly 86,000 clones, with roughly four fifths appearing a single time and 20% to 25% taken by the ten largest. Looked up from germline, CDR1 is SEHNR and CDR2 is FQNEAQ (reference sequence). Between the trimmed V and J ends, which lost 1 base and 8 bases, there was a span of 11 bases. This CDR3 has 13 residues. This sequence originates from a human donor in a cohort sampled during active COVID-19. The chain is built from TRBV7-9 and TRBJ1-1, with D uncertain. Sequenced: peripheral blood. The CDR3 bases are TGTGCCAGCAGCTTAGGCGGTAACCGGGAAGCTTTCTTT. Residues: CASSLGGNREAFF.